Reported below is one TCR beta chain. This entry is derived from a study of response to subunit inactivated influenza vaccine. The CDR3 is 13 residues long. The germline CDR1 and CDR2 sequences are SGHTA and FQGNSA. V was clipped by 1 base and J by 8 bases, with 11 bases between them. Using its own MiXCR run on the RT-PCR reads, TCRdb lists one record per CDR3 protein. The sample gives about half a million distinct CDR3 sequences, 7.5% to 8.5% of which show up once; approximately 12% is in the top ten. Sequencing was performed on PBMCs from blood, taken about 23 months after vaccination. The gene calls are TRBV7-2 and TRBJ1-1; D not certain. The receptor comes from a man between 50 and 75 years old who received an inactivated influenza vaccine. The chain's CDR3 is CASSLERLQEAFF. CDR3 sequence (DNA): TGTGCCAGCAGCTTAGAACGACTCCAAGAAGCTTTCTTT.